These 28 T cell receptor beta chains were all obtained from the same sample, sequenced in a study of CD8 T cells in ankylosing spondylitis. General observations from the study: Blood from ankylosing spondylitis patients appeared to carry a characteristic roughly 8-variant TCR beta motif.

TCRdb re-called the 5' RACE reads with MiXCR, one entry per CDR3 protein. The data hold around 430,000 distinct CDR3 sequences, with 15% to 20% observed a single time. Their cognate antigens are unknown. Sequencing used blood, either unsorted or a sorted T cell fraction (not recorded which). The receptors shown here come from a male donor with ankylosing spondylitis.

This clonotype has just one count. The V gene is TRBV3-1, the J gene TRBJ1-2; D might be TRBD1 (5 bases). The CDR3 spans 15 residues. Germline V gene data show CDR1 as LGHDT and CDR2 as YNNKEL (reference sequence). Deletions cut 1 base from V and 4 bases from J, with 13 bases between. This chain's CDR3 is CASSQGQGSVYGYTF. As DNA, the CDR3 is TGTGCCAGCAGCCAAGGGCAGGGCAGCGTCTATGGCTACACCTTC.

The V and J genes are TRBV6-1 and TRBJ1-6; D is undetermined. This CDR3 spans 13 amino acids. V lost 3 bases and J 11 bases, leaving 11 bases between the germline ends. CDR1 and CDR2 (germline): MNHNS, SASEGT. The CDR3 is CASSDPGSTPLHF. Written as DNA, the CDR3 is TGTGCCAGCAGTGATCCAGGAAGTACACCCCTCCACTTT.

J is TRBJ2-7 and V is TRBV10-3; 8 positions agree with TRBD1. The CDR3 length is 13 residues. V lost 8 bases to trimming and J lost 3 bases; unmatched junction nucleotides: 6. Germline assignment: CDR1 ENHRY and CDR2 SYGVKD. The CDR3 sequence is CAIGSQGGYEQYF. DNA for the CDR3: TGTGCCATCGGGTCACAGGGGGGCTACGAGCAGTACTTC.

This chain joins TRBV12-3 or TRBV12-4 and TRBJ2-6, with TRBD1 matching over 12 bases. The CDR3 totals 17 residues. The J segment lost 4 bases and the V segment lost 5 bases, leaving 6 bases of the junction unmatched. The CDR3: CASSPGQGAPGANVLTF. Written as DNA, the CDR3 is TGTGCCAGCAGTCCGGGACAGGGGGCGCCGGGGGCCAACGTCCTGACTTTC.

The genes are TRBV12-3 or TRBV12-4 and TRBJ1-1, with D possibly TRBD1 on 6 matching bases. The CDR3 spans 16 residues. V shed 7 bases and J shed 4 bases, with 22 bases lying between them. CDR3 amino acids: CASIKTPGGLGTEAFF. The CDR3 nucleotides read TGTGCCAGCATAAAAACCCCCGGGGGGCTCGGCACTGAAGCTTTCTTT.

This clonotype was seen ten or more times. The chain uses TRBV29-1 and TRBJ2-7, with TRBD1 matching 10 bases. Unmatched junction bases numbered 10, after V lost 7 bases and J lost 4 bases. CDR3 length: 14 amino acids. Germline loops: CDR1 SQVTM, CDR2 ANQGSEA. CDR3 bases: TGCAGCGCAGGATCGGGACAGGGGACTTACGAGCAGTACTTC. This translates into CSAGSGQGTYEQYF.

This clonotype was counted between two and nine times. This chain connects TRBV11-2 to TRBJ2-1; weak D call: TRBD2 (6 bases). This CDR3 region has 16 residues. The ends were cut back, 3 bases at V and 8 bases at J, with 20 bases in the middle. CDR1 SGHAT and CDR2 FQNNGV come from the germline V gene. The CDR3 nucleotides read TGTGCCAGCAGCTTTCGGAAGGGGCTAGCGAGGGATGAGCAGTTCTTC. Translation gives CASSFRKGLARDEQFF.

The chain uses TRBV7-3 and TRBJ1-1, with 7 positions matching TRBD1. Trimming at V came to 4 bases and at J to 2 bases, leaving 7 bases not matched to a gene. The CDR3 consists of 15 residues. Per germline, CDR1 SGHTA and CDR2 FQGTGA. CDR3 nucleotide sequence: TGTGCCAGCAGCTCTACAGGGGCCGTCAACACTGAAGCTTTCTTT. This encodes CASSSTGAVNTEAFF.

This clonotype has a handful of counts. The chain employs TRBV12-3 or TRBV12-4 and TRBJ2-3; maybe TRBD2 (6 bases). The CDR3 loop spans 14 amino acids. Trimming took off 3 bases at V and 6 bases at J, with 13 bases between the two ends. CDR3 amino acids: CASSFAGSKDTQYF. Here the CDR3 DNA reads TGTGCCAGCAGTTTCGCGGGGAGTAAGGATACGCAGTATTTT.

Many counts were recorded for this clonotype. The rearrangement uses TRBV5-1 and TRBJ2-3, with 8 bases fitting TRBD1. Trimming cost V 1 base and J 5 bases; bases outside gene matches: 9. Per germline, CDR1 SGHRS and CDR2 YFSETQ. This CDR3 contains 16 residues. CDR3: CASSLSQGGRGDTQYF. CDR3 nucleotides: TGCGCCAGCAGCTTGTCACAGGGGGGCCGGGGAGATACGCAGTATTTT.

In its sample, this clonotype was seen many times. The chain combines TRBV29-1 with TRBJ2-2; 7 bases map to TRBD1. Germline CDR1 and CDR2: SQVTM and ANQGSEA. This CDR3 region has 17 residues. V shed 5 bases, J shed 4 bases, and the junction held 16 bases outside the gene matches. The CDR3 protein is CSVRGLLGRGSTGELFF. The CDR3 DNA reads TGCAGCGTTAGGGGGCTCCTGGGACGTGGGTCCACCGGGGAGCTGTTTTTT.

The V call is TRBV19, the J call TRBJ2-1, with D tentatively TRBD1 (5 bases). The CDR3 is 16 amino acids. The germline CDR1 and CDR2 sequences are LNHDA and SQIVND (reference sequence). Between the trimmed V and J ends, which lost 3 bases and 9 bases, there was a span of 21 bases. This CDR3 is CASSIQGPGAYGEQFF. The CDR3, as DNA: TGTGCCAGTAGTATCCAGGGTCCCGGCGCCTACGGTGAGCAGTTCTTC.

This clonotype is labeled medium-sized (0.01 to 0.1%). The chain combines TRBV20-1 with TRBJ1-1; D might be TRBD1 (6 bases). V lost 6 bases and J 5 bases, leaving 22 bases between the germline ends. Looked up from germline, CDR1 is DFQATT and CDR2 is SNEGSKA (reference sequence). There are 15 residues in the CDR3. The CDR3 bases are TGCAGTGCCACCGGCTTACAGGGATCGAGGACTGAAGCTTTCTTT. This codes for CSATGLQGSRTEAFF.

This clonotype was counted at least ten times. The rearrangement joins TRBV5-1 to TRBJ1-1; 7 bases align to TRBD1. Trimming cost V 3 bases and J 4 bases; bases outside gene matches: 3. This CDR3 region has 13 residues. Germline V gene data show CDR1 as SGHRS and CDR2 as YFSETQ. The CDR3 sequence is CASSSPGGTEAFF. The CDR3 DNA sequence: TGCGCCAGCAGCTCCCCAGGGGGCACTGAAGCTTTCTTT.

This clonotype was observed a handful of times. This chain connects TRBV30 to TRBJ2-1; D is unresolved. V dropped 1 base and J dropped 10 bases, with 8 bases sitting between them. The CDR3 has 11 amino acids. Germline V gene lookup returns CDR1 GTSNPN and CDR2 SVGIG (reference sequence). CDR3 in DNA: TGTGCCTGGAGTGCTTATAGGGAGCAGTTCTTC. Translated: CAWSAYREQFF. Full variable domain (rest looked up from reference TRBV30 and TRBJ2-1): SQTIHQWPATLVQPVGSPLSLECTVEGTSNPNLYWYRQAAGRGLQLLFYSVGIGQISSEVPQNLSASRPQDRQFILSSKKLLLSDSGFYLCAWSAYREQFFGPGTRLTVL.

V is TRBV27 and J is TRBJ2-7; perhaps TRBD2 as D (5 bases). The CDR3 is made up of 12 amino acids. With 6 bases removed from V and 3 bases from J, the gap between germline ends came to 9 bases. In germline, CDR1 is MNHEY, CDR2 SMNVEV (reference sequence). CDR3 DNA: TGTGCCAGCAGGGACTCTCACTACGAGCAGTACTTC. Translation gives CASRDSHYEQYF.

This clonotype has a handful of counts. The chain combines TRBV5-1 with TRBJ2-5; D gene uncertain. The V and J ends lost 0 bases and 2 bases respectively, with 14 bases between them. Germline values: CDR1 SGHRS, CDR2 YFSETQ. The CDR3 is 16 residues long. CDR3 in amino acids: CASSLDSMRNQETQYF. The DNA for the CDR3 is TGCGCCAGCAGCTTGGATAGTATGAGGAATCAAGAGACCCAGTACTTC.

The V gene is TRBV7-9, the J gene TRBJ1-1; 7 bases map to TRBD1. Germline CDR1 reads SEHNR; CDR2 reads FQNEAQ (reference sequence). CDR3 length: 15 amino acids. V was pared by 4 bases and J by 7 bases, with 12 bases of the junction left unmatched. The DNA of the CDR3 is TGTGCCAGCAGCTCACAGGGGACTACGGGCGTTGAAGCTTTCTTT. It translates to CASSSQGTTGVEAFF.

The rearrangement joins TRBV10-3 to TRBJ1-1; D not certain. Germline CDR1 reads ENHRY; CDR2 reads SYGVKD. The CDR3 loop spans 13 amino acids. Deletions cut 3 bases from V and 2 bases from J, with 7 bases between. The CDR3: CAISDSGNTEAFF. The CDR3 DNA reads as TGTGCCATCAGTGATTCAGGAAACACTGAAGCTTTCTTT.

The V gene is TRBV30, the J gene TRBJ1-2; D possibly corresponds to TRBD1 (5 bases). Per the germline V gene, CDR1 is GTSNPN and CDR2 is SVGIG (reference sequence). Trimming removed 0 bases at V and 2 bases at J, with 7 bases between. The CDR3 has 13 amino acids. The CDR3 sequence is CAWSVYRNYGYTF. In DNA, the CDR3 is TGTGCCTGGAGTGTATACAGGAACTATGGCTACACCTTC.

This chain connects TRBV7-2 to TRBJ1-1, with 7 bases lining up with TRBD1. With 5 bases clipped from V and 3 bases from J, the junction kept 15 bases outside the gene matches. The germline gives CDR1 SGHTA, CDR2 FQGNSA. The CDR3 is 17 residues long. CDR3 coding DNA: TGTGCCAGCAGCCCTATCCCCGGGACAGACAGTTACACTGAAGCTTTCTTT. Translation gives CASSPIPGTDSYTEAFF.

This clonotype was found many times. The chain couples TRBV6-6 to TRBJ2-5, with unresolved D. CDR1 is MNHNY and CDR2 is SVGAGI in the germline V gene (reference sequence). This CDR3 region has 13 residues. The V and J ends lost 5 bases and 3 bases respectively, with 10 bases between them. CDR3 protein: CASSDSDEETQYF. As DNA, the CDR3 is TGTGCCAGCAGTGATTCGGATGAAGAGACCCAGTACTTC.

In its sample, this clonotype was seen many times. The genes are TRBV18 and TRBJ2-1; D is undetermined. The CDR3 is made up of 14 amino acids. V dropped 0 bases and J dropped 4 bases, with 7 bases sitting between them. Germline V gene data show CDR1 as KGHSH and CDR2 as LQKENI. The CDR3 sequence is CASSPPQYYNEQFF. In DNA form, the CDR3 reads TGTGCCAGCTCACCACCCCAGTATTACAATGAGCAGTTCTTC.

In this sample, this clonotype turned up a few times. V gene TRBV20-1 combines with J gene TRBJ1-5; D ambiguous. This CDR3 is built from 14 residues. V lost 5 bases to trimming and J lost 0 bases, with 11 bases between them. Germline V gene lookup returns CDR1 DFQATT and CDR2 SNEGSKA (reference sequence). CDR3 residues: CSAPLLSSNQPQHF. CDR3 DNA sequence: TGCAGTGCTCCTCTACTCAGTAGCAATCAGCCCCAGCATTTT.

The chain couples TRBV4-2 to TRBJ2-1, with 9 bases aligning to TRBD2. CDR3 length equals 15 residues. From germline, CDR1 is LGHNA and CDR2 YNFKEQ. With V trimmed by 3 bases and J by 10 bases, 10 bases remained unmatched. CDR3: CASSHEREARSEQFF. The CDR3 DNA reads as TGTGCCAGCAGCCACGAGCGGGAGGCCCGCTCAGAGCAGTTCTTC.

The sample holds a few counts of this clonotype. This chain uses TRBV10-3 with TRBJ1-2; a weak D match, TRBD1 (5 bases). This CDR3 spans 14 amino acids. V was shortened by 3 bases and J by 5 bases, with 13 bases between the two germline ends. The germline V gene encodes CDR1 ENHRY and CDR2 SYGVKD. CDR3 in amino acids: CAISDLGSGYGYTF. The CDR3 DNA sequence: TGTGCCATCAGTGACCTTGGGTCAGGGTATGGCTACACCTTC.

This clonotype was seen a few times. This chain joins TRBV6-1 and TRBJ2-2, with TRBD2 matching over 10 bases. Germline V gene sequence: CDR1 MNHNS, CDR2 SASEGT. The CDR3 loop spans 15 amino acids. V shed 6 bases and J 5 bases; nucleotides not matched to a gene: 6. The CDR3 loop is CASRIAGGRTGELFF. DNA for the CDR3: TGTGCCAGCAGAATAGCGGGAGGTCGGACCGGGGAGCTGTTTTTT.

This clonotype has just a few counts. The chain carries TRBV20-1 and TRBJ1-6; perhaps TRBD1 as D (5 bases). The germline V and J ends were trimmed by 3 bases and 0 bases, with 12 bases remaining between them. The germline gives CDR1 DFQATT, CDR2 SNEGSKA (reference sequence). This CDR3 has 16 residues. CDR3 sequence (DNA): TGCAGTGCTAGTCTAGCAGGGAGCTCCTATAATTCACCCCTCCACTTT. Protein sequence: CSASLAGSSYNSPLHF.